This T cell receptor beta chain emerged from a study of blood T cell repertoires in COVID-19. About the study: Spain, Italy and the United States supplied samples that represented acute and convalescent COVID-19.

Libraries were prepared by immunoSEQ multiplex PCR; TCRdb keeps only in-frame clonotypes and omits some of them. Among under 250,000 clones, roughly 85% were seen once, and the ten largest hold 9.1%. The CDR3 contains 17 residues. Trimming shortened V by 0 bases and J by 3 bases, and 12 bases separated the two germline ends. Germline V gene data show CDR1 as LGHNA and CDR2 as YSLEER. The receptor comes from a woman aged 45-65 years with acute COVID-19. The rearrangement links TRBV4-3 to TRBJ2-6; D is possibly TRBD1 (6 bases). The sample taken for sequencing was PBMCs or T cells enriched from blood (not recorded which). The CDR3 DNA follows: TGCGCCAGCAGCCAAGAAACAGGGATAGGTGGGGCCAACGTCCTGACTTTC. This gives the protein CASSQETGIGGANVLTF.